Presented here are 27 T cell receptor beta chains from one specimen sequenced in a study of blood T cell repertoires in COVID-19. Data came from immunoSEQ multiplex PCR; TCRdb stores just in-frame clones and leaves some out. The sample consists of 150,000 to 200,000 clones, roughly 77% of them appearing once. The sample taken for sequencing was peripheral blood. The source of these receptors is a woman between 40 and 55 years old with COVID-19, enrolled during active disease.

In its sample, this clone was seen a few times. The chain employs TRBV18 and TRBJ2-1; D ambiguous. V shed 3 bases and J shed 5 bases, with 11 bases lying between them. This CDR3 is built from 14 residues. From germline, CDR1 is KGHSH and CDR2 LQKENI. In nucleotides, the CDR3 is TGTGCCAGCTCACCGGCGGCACGAGACAATGAGCAGTTCTTC. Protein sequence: CASSPAARDNEQFF.

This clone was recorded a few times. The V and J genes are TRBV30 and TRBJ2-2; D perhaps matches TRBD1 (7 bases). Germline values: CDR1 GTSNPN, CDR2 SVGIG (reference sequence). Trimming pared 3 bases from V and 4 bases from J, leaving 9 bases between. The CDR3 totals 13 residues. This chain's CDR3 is CAWSRGVTGELFF. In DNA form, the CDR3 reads TGTGCCTGGAGCAGGGGGGTCACCGGGGAGCTGTTTTTT.

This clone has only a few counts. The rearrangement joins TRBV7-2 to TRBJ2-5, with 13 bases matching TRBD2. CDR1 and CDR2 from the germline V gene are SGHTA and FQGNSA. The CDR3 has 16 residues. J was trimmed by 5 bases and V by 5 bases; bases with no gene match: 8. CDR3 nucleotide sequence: TGTGCCAGCAGCCGGACTAGCGGGAGTGGGCGGGAGACCCAGTACTTC. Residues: CASSRTSGSGRETQYF.

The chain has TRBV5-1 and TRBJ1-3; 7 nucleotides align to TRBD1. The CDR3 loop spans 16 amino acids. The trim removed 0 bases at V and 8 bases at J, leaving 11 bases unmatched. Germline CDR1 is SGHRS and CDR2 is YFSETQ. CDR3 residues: CASSLGRGRRSDTIYF. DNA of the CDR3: TGCGCCAGCAGCTTGGGTAGGGGGCGACGGTCGGACACCATATATTTT.

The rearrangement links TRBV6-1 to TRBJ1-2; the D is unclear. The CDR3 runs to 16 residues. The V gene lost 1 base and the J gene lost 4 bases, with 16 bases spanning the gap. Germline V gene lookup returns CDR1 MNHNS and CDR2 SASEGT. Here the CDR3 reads CASSEGRTIVAYGYTF. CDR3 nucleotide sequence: TGTGCCAGCAGTGAAGGACGTACTATTGTAGCCTATGGCTACACCTTC.

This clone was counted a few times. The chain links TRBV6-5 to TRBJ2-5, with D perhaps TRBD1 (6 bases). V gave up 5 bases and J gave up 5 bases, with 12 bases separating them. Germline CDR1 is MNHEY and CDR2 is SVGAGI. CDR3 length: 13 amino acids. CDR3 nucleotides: TGTGCCAGCAGTACAGGGAATCGCGAGACCCAGTACTTC. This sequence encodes CASSTGNRETQYF.

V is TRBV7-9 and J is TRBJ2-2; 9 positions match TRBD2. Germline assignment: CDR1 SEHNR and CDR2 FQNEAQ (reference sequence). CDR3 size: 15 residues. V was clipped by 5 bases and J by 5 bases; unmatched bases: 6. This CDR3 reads CASSRSGGGTGELFF. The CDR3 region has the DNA TGTGCCAGCAGCCGTAGCGGGGGAGGGACCGGGGAGCTGTTTTTT.

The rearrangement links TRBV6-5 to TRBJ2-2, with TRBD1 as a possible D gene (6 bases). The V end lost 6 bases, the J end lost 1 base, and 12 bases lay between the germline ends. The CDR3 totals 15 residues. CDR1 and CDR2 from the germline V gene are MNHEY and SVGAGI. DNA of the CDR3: TGTGCCAGCAGCCCCGGACAGAGGAACACCGGGGAGCTGTTTTTT. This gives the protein CASSPGQRNTGELFF.

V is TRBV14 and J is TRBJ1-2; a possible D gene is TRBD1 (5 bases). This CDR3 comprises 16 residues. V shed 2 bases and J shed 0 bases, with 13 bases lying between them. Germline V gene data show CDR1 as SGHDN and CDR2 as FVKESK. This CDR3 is CASSQLRRQPNYGYTF. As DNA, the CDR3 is TGTGCCAGCAGCCAACTACGAAGACAGCCTAACTATGGCTACACCTTC.

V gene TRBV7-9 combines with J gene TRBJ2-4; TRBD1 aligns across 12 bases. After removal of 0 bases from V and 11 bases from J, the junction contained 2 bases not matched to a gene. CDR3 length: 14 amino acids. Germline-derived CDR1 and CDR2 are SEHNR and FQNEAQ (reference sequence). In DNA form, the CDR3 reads TGTGCCAGCAGCTTAGCCGGGACAGGGGGCTTTCAGTACTTC. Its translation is CASSLAGTGGFQYF.

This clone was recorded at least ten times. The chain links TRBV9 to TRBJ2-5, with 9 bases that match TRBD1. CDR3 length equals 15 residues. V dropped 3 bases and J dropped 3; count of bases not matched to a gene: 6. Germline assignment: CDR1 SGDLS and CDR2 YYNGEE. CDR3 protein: CASSDQGQGKETQYF. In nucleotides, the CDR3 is TGTGCCAGCAGCGACCAGGGACAGGGAAAAGAGACCCAGTACTTC. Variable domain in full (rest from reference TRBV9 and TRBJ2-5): DSGVTQTPKHLITATGQRVTLRCSPRSGDLSVYWYQQSLDQGLQFLIQYYNGEERAKGNILERFSAQQFPDLHSELNLSSLELGDSALYFCASSDQGQGKETQYFGPGTRLLVL.

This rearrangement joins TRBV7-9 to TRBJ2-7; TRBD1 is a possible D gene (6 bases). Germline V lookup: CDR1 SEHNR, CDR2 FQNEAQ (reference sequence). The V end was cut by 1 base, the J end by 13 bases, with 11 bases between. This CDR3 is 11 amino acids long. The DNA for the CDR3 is TGTGCCAGCAGCTTAGGCAGACAGGCTTACTTC. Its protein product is CASSLGRQAYF.

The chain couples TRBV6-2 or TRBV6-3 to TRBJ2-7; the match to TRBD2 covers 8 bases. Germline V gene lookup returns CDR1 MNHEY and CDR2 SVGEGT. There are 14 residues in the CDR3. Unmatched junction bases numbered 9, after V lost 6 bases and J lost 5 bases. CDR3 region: CASSSHGGRNEQYF. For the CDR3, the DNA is TGTGCCAGCAGCAGCCATGGCGGGAGGAACGAGCAGTACTTC.

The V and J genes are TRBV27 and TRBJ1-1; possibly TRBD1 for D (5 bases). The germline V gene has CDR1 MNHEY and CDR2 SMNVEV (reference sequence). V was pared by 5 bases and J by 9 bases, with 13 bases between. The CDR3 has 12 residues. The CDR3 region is CASSPQGGKAFF. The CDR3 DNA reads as TGTGCCAGCAGTCCTCAGGGAGGGAAAGCTTTCTTT.

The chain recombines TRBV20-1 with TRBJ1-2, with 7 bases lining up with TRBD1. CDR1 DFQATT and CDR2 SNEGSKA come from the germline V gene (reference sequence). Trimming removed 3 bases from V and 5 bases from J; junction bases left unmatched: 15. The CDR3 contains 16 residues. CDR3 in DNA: TGCAGTGCTAGTCTTGGGCCTGGGACAGAAAGTTATGGCTACACCTTC. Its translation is CSASLGPGTESYGYTF.

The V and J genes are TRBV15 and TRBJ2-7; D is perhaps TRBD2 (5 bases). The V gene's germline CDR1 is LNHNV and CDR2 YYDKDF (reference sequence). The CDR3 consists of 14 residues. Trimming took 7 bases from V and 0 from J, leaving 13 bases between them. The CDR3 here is CATMGAGSSYEQYF. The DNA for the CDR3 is TGTGCCACCATGGGTGCGGGTAGCTCCTACGAGCAGTACTTC.

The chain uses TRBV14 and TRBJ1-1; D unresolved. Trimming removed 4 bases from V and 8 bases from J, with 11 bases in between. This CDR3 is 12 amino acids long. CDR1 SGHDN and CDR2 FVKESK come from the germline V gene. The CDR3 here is CASSPVLIEAFF. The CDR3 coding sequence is TGTGCCAGCAGCCCCGTGCTAATCGAAGCTTTCTTT.

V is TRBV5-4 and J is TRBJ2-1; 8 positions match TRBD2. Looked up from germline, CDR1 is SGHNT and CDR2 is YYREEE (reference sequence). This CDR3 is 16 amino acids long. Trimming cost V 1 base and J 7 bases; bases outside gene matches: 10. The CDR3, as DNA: TGTGCCAGCAGCTTGATGGGGCCCCGGGGGGGGAATGAGCAGTTCTTC. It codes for CASSLMGPRGGNEQFF.

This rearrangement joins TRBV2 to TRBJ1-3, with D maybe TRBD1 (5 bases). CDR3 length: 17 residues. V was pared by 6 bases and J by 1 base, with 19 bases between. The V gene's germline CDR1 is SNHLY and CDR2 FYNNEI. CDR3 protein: CASRASRERPSGNTIYF. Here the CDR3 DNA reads TGTGCCAGCAGGGCCAGCAGGGAAAGGCCGTCTGGAAACACCATATATTTT.

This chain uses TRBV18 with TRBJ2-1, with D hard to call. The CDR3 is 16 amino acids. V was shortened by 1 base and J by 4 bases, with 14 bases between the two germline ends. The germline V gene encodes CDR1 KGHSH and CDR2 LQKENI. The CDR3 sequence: CASSPLQSPGYNEQFF. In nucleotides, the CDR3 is TGTGCCAGCTCACCACTCCAAAGCCCCGGGTACAATGAGCAGTTCTTC.

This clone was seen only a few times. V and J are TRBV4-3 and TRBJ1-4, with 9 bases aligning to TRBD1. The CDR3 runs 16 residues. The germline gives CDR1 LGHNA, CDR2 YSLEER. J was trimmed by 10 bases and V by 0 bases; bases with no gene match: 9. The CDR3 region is CASSQEPPGQGGKLFF. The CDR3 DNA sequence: TGCGCCAGCAGCCAAGAGCCTCCGGGACAGGGAGGAAAACTGTTTTTT.

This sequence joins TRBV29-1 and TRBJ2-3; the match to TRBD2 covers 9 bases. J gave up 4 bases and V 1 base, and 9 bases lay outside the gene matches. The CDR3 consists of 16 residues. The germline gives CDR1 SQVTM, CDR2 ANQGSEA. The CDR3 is CSVEAGREGRADTQYF. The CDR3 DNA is TGCAGCGTTGAAGCCGGGCGGGAGGGCCGCGCAGATACGCAGTATTTT.

The CDR3 coding sequence is TGCGCCAGCAGCTTTGTCGGGAGGGAAACCTACGAGCAGTACTTC. Translating gives CASSFVGRETYEQYF. The chain is built from TRBV5-1 and TRBJ2-7; 8 nucleotides agree with TRBD2. This CDR3 has 15 residues. Germline assignment: CDR1 SGHRS and CDR2 YFSETQ. The V and J ends lost 2 bases and 2 bases, in that order; junction bases with no gene match: 6. The full variable domain, rest sourced from reference TRBV5-1 and TRBJ2-7, is KAGVTQTPRYLIKTRGQQVTLSCSPISGHRSVSWYQQTPGQGLQFLFEYFSETQRNKGNFPGRFSGRQFSNSRSEMNVSTLELGDSALYLCASSFVGRETYEQYFGPGTRLTVT.

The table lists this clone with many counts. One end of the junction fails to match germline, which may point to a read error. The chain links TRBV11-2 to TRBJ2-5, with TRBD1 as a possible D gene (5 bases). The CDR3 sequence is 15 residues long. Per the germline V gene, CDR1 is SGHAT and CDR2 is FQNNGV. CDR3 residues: CASSLEFSDKETQYF. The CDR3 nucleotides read TGTGCCAGCAGCCTAGAGTTTTCGGACAAGGAGACCCAGTACTTC.

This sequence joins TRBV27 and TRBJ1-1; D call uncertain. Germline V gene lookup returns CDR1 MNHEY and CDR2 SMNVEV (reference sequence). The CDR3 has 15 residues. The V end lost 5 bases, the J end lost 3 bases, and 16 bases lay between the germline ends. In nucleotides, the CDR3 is TGTGCCAGCAGTCGCCCGGGGAGCTTGGACACTGAAGCTTTCTTT. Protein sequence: CASSRPGSLDTEAFF.

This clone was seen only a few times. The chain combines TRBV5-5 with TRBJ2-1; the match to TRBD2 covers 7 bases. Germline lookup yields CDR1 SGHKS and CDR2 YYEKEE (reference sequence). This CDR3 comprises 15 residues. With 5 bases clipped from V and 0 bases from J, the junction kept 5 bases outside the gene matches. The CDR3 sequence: CASRQAGNSYNEQFF. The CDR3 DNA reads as TGTGCCAGCAGACAAGCGGGGAACTCCTACAATGAGCAGTTCTTC.

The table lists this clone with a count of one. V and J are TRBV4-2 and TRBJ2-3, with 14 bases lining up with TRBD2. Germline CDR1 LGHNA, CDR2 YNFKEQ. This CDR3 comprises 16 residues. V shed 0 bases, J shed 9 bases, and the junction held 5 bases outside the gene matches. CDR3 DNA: TGTGCCAGCAGCCAAGATTTGACTAGCGGGAGGGAGACGCAGTATTTT. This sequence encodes CASSQDLTSGRETQYF.